Below, 23 T cell receptor beta chains from the same sample are listed, as sequenced in a study of blood T cell repertoires in COVID-19. Profiled with immunoSEQ multiplex PCR; TCRdb holds only in-frame clones, not every one. The table includes about 220,000 clones, almost 85% detected once. Sample: peripheral blood. The receptors derive from an older woman with COVID-19, enrolled during active disease.

The chain couples TRBV7-2 to TRBJ2-7; TRBD2 agrees at 8 bases. The CDR3 spans 16 residues. V was clipped by 2 bases and J by 5 bases; unmatched bases: 11. The germline gives CDR1 SGHTA, CDR2 FQGNSA. In nucleotides, the CDR3 is TGTGCCAGCAGCTTAAACGGGGGGGCCAACTTGAACGAGCAGTACTTC. Protein product: CASSLNGGANLNEQYF. The full variable domain, rest sourced from reference TRBV7-2 and TRBJ2-7, is GAGVSQSPSNKVTEKGKDVELRCDPISGHTALYWYRQSLGQGLEFLIYFQGNSAPDKSGLPSDRFSAERTGGSVSTLTIQRTQQEDSAVYLCASSLNGGANLNEQYFGPGTRLTVT.

The J gene is TRBJ2-7, the V gene TRBV25-1, with TRBD2 matching over 8 bases. Germline V gives CDR1 MGHDK, CDR2 SYGVNS. Trimming removed 3 bases from V and 3 bases from J; junction bases left unmatched: 4. This CDR3 is 14 amino acids long. The CDR3 nucleotides read TGTGCCAGCAGTGAGACTAGCGCTATCTACGAGCAGTACTTC. Protein: CASSETSAIYEQYF.

The V gene is TRBV6-5, the J gene TRBJ1-2; 10 bases line up with TRBD1. The CDR3 has 14 residues. Germline CDR1 is MNHEY and CDR2 is SVGAGI. The V and J ends lost 8 bases and 4 bases, in that order; junction bases with no gene match: 7. The CDR3 sequence is CASRPGDRGYGYTF. CDR3 in DNA: TGTGCCAGCCGACCTGGGGACAGGGGCTATGGCTACACCTTC.

The gene calls are TRBV5-6 and TRBJ2-2; 10 bases agree with TRBD1. V lost 2 bases and J lost 5; bases outside the gene matches: 6. The CDR3 totals 16 residues. Germline CDR1 is SGHDT and CDR2 is YYEEEE. The CDR3 sequence: CASSFSGGQGTGELFF. The CDR3 DNA reads as TGTGCCAGCAGCTTTTCTGGGGGACAGGGGACCGGGGAGCTGTTTTTT.

This CDR3 reads CASSLSGTTQETQYF. For the CDR3, the DNA is TGTGCCAGCAGCTTATCCGGGACTACCCAAGAGACCCAGTACTTC. The V and J genes are TRBV7-2 and TRBJ2-5; 7 nucleotides line up with TRBD2. The CDR3 covers 15 residues. Germline V gives CDR1 SGHTA, CDR2 FQGNSA. V lost 2 bases, J lost 1 base, and 4 bases stayed unmatched. The whole variable domain, remainder taken from reference TRBV7-2 and TRBJ2-5, is GAGVSQSPSNKVTEKGKDVELRCDPISGHTALYWYRQSLGQGLEFLIYFQGNSAPDKSGLPSDRFSAERTGGSVSTLTIQRTQQEDSAVYLCASSLSGTTQETQYFGPGTRLLVL.

The chain couples TRBV27 to TRBJ2-2; no clear D. With 3 bases removed from V and 6 bases from J, the gap between germline ends came to 8 bases. The CDR3 is 13 residues long. Germline V gene lookup returns CDR1 MNHEY and CDR2 SMNVEV (reference sequence). The CDR3 DNA follows: TGTGCCAGCAGTTTCGCAGGATCCGGGGAGCTGTTTTTT. Residues: CASSFAGSGELFF.

This chain uses TRBV9 with TRBJ2-2, with 11 bases aligning to TRBD2. V was pared by 3 bases and J by 6 bases, with 7 bases of the junction left unmatched. Per germline, CDR1 SGDLS and CDR2 YYNGEE. This CDR3 has 16 amino acids. The CDR3 region is CASSGSGGALAGELFF. In DNA, the CDR3 is TGTGCCAGCAGCGGTAGCGGGGGGGCTTTGGCCGGGGAGCTGTTTTTT. The full variable domain, with the rest looked up from reference TRBV9 and TRBJ2-2, is DSGVTQTPKHLITATGQRVTLRCSPRSGDLSVYWYQQSLDQGLQFLIQYYNGEERAKGNILERFSAQQFPDLHSELNLSSLELGDSALYFCASSGSGGALAGELFFGEGSRLTVL.

This clone was counted between two and nine times. The rearrangement uses TRBV5-6 and TRBJ1-5; no clear D gene. The V end lost 4 bases, the J end lost 8 bases, and 16 bases lay between the germline ends. Germline loops: CDR1 SGHDT, CDR2 YYEEEE. There are 14 residues in the CDR3. Here the CDR3 reads CASSTWTDGEPQHF. The CDR3 DNA reads as TGTGCCAGCAGCACTTGGACTGACGGGGAGCCCCAGCATTTT.

The count of this clone is one. This rearrangement joins TRBV10-3 to TRBJ2-3; D unresolved. There are 13 residues in the CDR3. Germline V CDR1 and CDR2: ENHRY, SYGVKD. The ends were cut back, 3 bases at V and 5 bases at J, with 9 bases in the middle. The DNA of the CDR3 is TGTGCCATCAGTGACCCCTCAGGAGATACGCAGTATTTT. It is translated as CAISDPSGDTQYF.

V usage is TRBV5-6 and J usage is TRBJ2-2, with D possibly being TRBD2 (6 bases). CDR1 and CDR2 from the germline V gene are SGHDT and YYEEEE. With 4 bases removed from V and 2 bases from J, the gap between germline ends came to 15 bases. This CDR3 is built from 16 residues. The CDR3 region is CASSPRTISNTGELFF. For the CDR3, the DNA is TGTGCCAGCAGCCCAAGGACTATTAGCAACACCGGGGAGCTGTTTTTT.

V is TRBV5-4 and J is TRBJ1-2, with 9 bases lining up with TRBD1. J lost 4 bases, V lost 7 bases, and 8 bases had no gene match. The length of the CDR3 is 14 residues. CDR1 is SGHNT and CDR2 is YYREEE in the germline V gene (reference sequence). Here the CDR3 DNA reads TGTGCCAGCGGGGAGACAGGGGGGAGCTATGGCTACACCTTC. Translating gives CASGETGGSYGYTF.

This chain joins TRBV19 and TRBJ1-3; D is undetermined. The germline CDR1 and CDR2 sequences are LNHDA and SQIVND (reference sequence). The germline V and J ends were trimmed by 3 bases and 2 bases, with 8 bases remaining between them. There are 14 residues in the CDR3. The CDR3 bases are TGTGCCAGTAGTATGGGTCTAGCTGGAAACACCATATATTTT. As protein: CASSMGLAGNTIYF.

This sequence joins TRBV5-1 and TRBJ2-5; TRBD1 might be the D (5 bases). Germline assignment: CDR1 SGHRS and CDR2 YFSETQ. This CDR3 region has 14 residues. V was cut by 4 bases and J by 4 bases, with 14 bases left in between. CDR3 region: CASSDSSGSETQYF. The CDR3 DNA reads as TGCGCCAGCAGCGACAGTTCAGGTTCAGAGACCCAGTACTTC.

The chain links TRBV6-5 to TRBJ2-1, with D possibly matching TRBD2 (7 bases). Germline CDR1 reads MNHEY; CDR2 reads SVGAGI. This CDR3 has 12 amino acids. CDR3 DNA: TGTGCGGGGGGGCTCCGGGACCCCGAGCAGTTCTTC. Amino acids: CAGGLRDPEQFF.

This chain uses TRBV30 with TRBJ2-7, with D uncertain. Germline values: CDR1 GTSNPN, CDR2 SVGIG (reference sequence). The CDR3 has 13 amino acids. V was shortened by 0 bases and J by 1 base, with 7 bases between the two germline ends. The CDR3 DNA is TGTGCCTGGAGTGTACCAACTTCCTACGAGCAGTACTTC. Translation: CAWSVPTSYEQYF.

The chain couples TRBV21-1 to TRBJ2-4; TRBD2 was called by the table and not checked on the DNA. TRBV21-1 is an annotated pseudogene. This CDR3 is built from 19 residues. CDR3 DNA: TGTGCCAGCAGCCGCCCGGGACTAGCGGTGTGTATAGCCAAAAACATTCAGTACTTC. As protein: CASSRPGLAVCIAKNIQYF.

The chain uses TRBV10-3 and TRBJ2-5; D unclear. The CDR3 loop spans 12 amino acids. Between the trimmed V and J ends, which lost 6 bases and 2 bases, there was a span of 7 bases. Germline CDR1 is ENHRY and CDR2 is SYGVKD. The CDR3 here is CAISSWQETQYF. DNA for the CDR3: TGTGCCATCAGCAGTTGGCAAGAGACCCAGTACTTC.

The chain has TRBV30 and TRBJ1-5; perhaps TRBD1 as D (5 bases). Trimming removed 0 bases at V and 3 bases at J, with 9 bases between. In germline, CDR1 is GTSNPN, CDR2 SVGIG (reference sequence). CDR3 length: 14 amino acids. The CDR3 sequence: CAWSVGGVNQPQHF. The CDR3 region has the DNA TGTGCCTGGAGTGTGGGGGGTGTCAATCAGCCCCAGCATTTT.

This chain joins TRBV5-1 and TRBJ1-3; 8 nucleotides agree with TRBD1. The germline V gene has CDR1 SGHRS and CDR2 YFSETQ. The CDR3 runs to 16 residues. J was trimmed by 4 bases and V by 4 bases; bases with no gene match: 10. CDR3 sequence: CASSRTGTGDGNTIYF. DNA of the CDR3: TGCGCCAGCAGCAGAACCGGGACAGGCGACGGAAACACCATATATTTT.

The J gene is TRBJ1-5, the V gene TRBV27; no firm D call. CDR3 size: 14 residues. Trimming stripped 1 base from V and 0 bases from J, with 4 bases between. Germline V lookup: CDR1 MNHEY, CDR2 SMNVEV (reference sequence). The CDR3 reads CASSLYSSNQPQHF. The CDR3 DNA sequence: TGTGCCAGCAGTTTATACAGTAGCAATCAGCCCCAGCATTTT.

This chain links TRBV7-9 with TRBJ2-1; the D gene is possibly TRBD1 (5 bases). CDR3 length: 19 amino acids. The germline CDR1 and CDR2 sequences are SEHNR and FQNEAQ (reference sequence). V dropped 1 base and J dropped 0 bases, with 19 bases sitting between them. Written as DNA, the CDR3 is TGTGCCAGCAGCTTAGGGACACAAGGGGCAAAAAGCTCCTACAATGAGCAGTTCTTC. Its translation: CASSLGTQGAKSSYNEQFF.

V and J are TRBV6-1 and TRBJ1-5, with D maybe TRBD1 (6 bases). The CDR3 runs to 16 residues. Trimming shortened V by 3 bases and J by 11 bases, and 23 bases separated the two germline ends. The germline V gene encodes CDR1 MNHNS and CDR2 SASEGT. DNA for the CDR3: TGTGCCAGCAGTGAGGGGGCACCCCAGGTTGTTCTGGCCCAGCATTTT. Encoded protein: CASSEGAPQVVLAQHF.

J is TRBJ2-2 and V is TRBV7-2; D is undetermined. The CDR3 is 14 residues long. CDR1 and CDR2 (germline): SGHTA, FQGNSA. Trimming cost V 0 bases and J 1 base, with 3 bases left between them. CDR3 region: CASSLARNTGELFF. CDR3 DNA sequence: TGTGCCAGCAGCTTAGCGCGGAACACCGGGGAGCTGTTTTTT.